The text below deals with one TCR beta chain. The PCR contained 60 Vbeta and 13 Jbeta primers. Profiled with immunoSEQ multiplex PCR; TCRdb holds only in-frame clones, not every one. Here the sample spans approximately 140,000 clones, less than 85% being singletons. This CDR3 has 15 amino acids. From germline, CDR1 is KGHSH and CDR2 LQKENI. The V segment lost 6 bases and the J segment 4 bases; nucleotides outside the gene matches: 12. The entry originates in a study of cytomegalovirus exposure and HLA in healthy donors. The chain has TRBV18 and TRBJ2-7; 7 positions match TRBD1. This receptor was obtained from a man aged 35 to 55 in good health and CMV-seronegative. The material sequenced was PBMCs. The CDR3 is CASSPTGATGYEQYF. Written as DNA, the CDR3 is TGTGCCAGCTCCCCCACAGGGGCGACTGGGTACGAGCAGTACTTC.